A single sample is the source of the 23 T cell receptor beta chains below, sequenced in a study of blood T cell repertoires in COVID-19. Clones were read by immunoSEQ multiplex PCR, and TCRdb kept only the in-frame ones, dropping some. The table lists 150,000 to 200,000 clones, about 81% of them singletons. Material: peripheral blood. These receptors all come from a woman aged 80 or over with acute or convalescent COVID-19.

This clone was observed once. The chain combines TRBV6-5 with TRBJ1-5, with D possibly matching TRBD1 (6 bases). The CDR3 is 13 amino acids. Germline CDR1 and CDR2: MNHEY and SVGAGI. Trimming took off 10 bases at V and 3 bases at J, with 13 bases between the two ends. The CDR3 sequence: CANSDSLNQPQHF. CDR3 nucleotides: TGTGCCAACTCGGACAGCCTCAATCAGCCCCAGCATTTT.

This rearrangement joins TRBV5-4 to TRBJ2-3; 8 nucleotides agree with TRBD1. With V trimmed by 4 bases and J by 3 bases, 4 bases remained unmatched. CDR1 is SGHNT, CDR2 YYREEE, per germline (reference sequence). The CDR3 consists of 14 residues. CDR3 sequence reads: CASSNGQGTDTQYF. The DNA for the CDR3 is TGTGCCAGCAGCAATGGACAGGGAACAGATACGCAGTATTTT.

This chain connects TRBV7-6 to TRBJ2-7; TRBD1 aligns across 9 bases. The CDR3 spans 13 residues. Germline trimming cut 4 bases from V and 6 bases from J; bases unmatched to any gene: 4. Germline lookup yields CDR1 SGHVS and CDR2 FNYEAQ. The CDR3 reads CASSSGQGTEQYF. The CDR3, as DNA: TGTGCCAGCAGCTCGGGACAGGGCACCGAGCAGTACTTC. Variable domain in full (rest from reference TRBV7-6 and TRBJ2-7): GAGVSQSPRYKVTKRGQDVALRCDPISGHVSLYWYRQALGQGPEFLTYFNYEAQQDKSGLPNDRFSAERPEGSISTLTIQRTEQRDSAMYRCASSSGQGTEQYFGPGTRLTVT.

J is TRBJ2-2 and V is TRBV5-4; the D gene is possibly TRBD1 (6 bases). Looked up from germline, CDR1 is SGHNT and CDR2 is YYREEE (reference sequence). V was shortened by 0 bases and J by 3 bases, with 12 bases between the two germline ends. This CDR3 has 16 amino acids. The CDR3 loop reads CASSLGGRGDTGELFF. The CDR3 bases are TGTGCCAGCAGCTTGGGAGGCAGGGGAGACACCGGGGAGCTGTTTTTT.

The J gene is TRBJ1-6, the V gene TRBV2; 10 positions match TRBD1. Germline V gene sequence: CDR1 SNHLY, CDR2 FYNNEI. V shed 6 bases and J 7 bases; nucleotides not matched to a gene: 3. CDR3 length: 14 residues. In DNA, the CDR3 is TGTGCCAGCAGGAGGGGACAGGGGAATTCACCCCTCCACTTT. Translating gives CASRRGQGNSPLHF.

The V and J genes are TRBV7-2 and TRBJ2-7; TRBD1 matches at 8 bases. This CDR3 comprises 14 residues. Trimming cost V 5 bases and J 2 bases; bases outside gene matches: 5. Germline CDR1 reads SGHTA; CDR2 reads FQGNSA. The CDR3 coding sequence is TGTGCCAGCAGCACCGGGACAGGTACCTACGAGCAGTACTTC. Amino acids: CASSTGTGTYEQYF.

J is TRBJ2-4 and V is TRBV21-1; the table's D gene call, TRBD2, was not cross checked with the DNA. TRBV21-1 is classified as a pseudogene. The CDR3 has 21 residues. The DNA for the CDR3 is TGTGCCAGCAGACACAAAGAGAGGCGGACTGGAAGAGAACTAGCCAAAAACATTCAGTACTTC. This gives the protein CASRHKERRTGRELAKNIQYF.

The chain carries TRBV10-3 and TRBJ2-5; unclear D gene. The germline CDR1 and CDR2 sequences are ENHRY and SYGVKD. This CDR3 is built from 11 residues. With 8 bases removed from V and 4 bases from J, the gap between germline ends came to 8 bases. The DNA for the CDR3 is TGTGCCATCCTCAGTGGAGAGACCCAGTACTTC. Encoded protein: CAILSGETQYF.

The chain combines TRBV3-1 (or the pseudogene TRBV3-2) with TRBJ1-4, with no clear D. Germline V gene sequence: CDR1 LGHDT, CDR2 YNNKEL (reference sequence). Trimming removed 6 bases at V and 3 bases at J, with 8 bases between. This CDR3 spans 13 amino acids. CDR3 in amino acids: CASRPGSNEKLFF. The CDR3 DNA sequence: TGTGCCAGCAGACCGGGGTCTAATGAAAAACTGTTTTTT.

V usage is TRBV2 and J usage is TRBJ1-5, with 7 bases aligning to TRBD1. The CDR3 extends over 18 amino acids. J was trimmed by 1 base and V by 6 bases; bases with no gene match: 15. Looked up from germline, CDR1 is SNHLY and CDR2 is FYNNEI. The CDR3 DNA sequence: TGTGCCAGCAGCACTGTTATTAACAGGGGTGGGAGCAATCAGCCCCAGCATTTT. Translating it yields CASSTVINRGGSNQPQHF.

The chain uses TRBV10-3 and TRBJ1-6, with 7 bases aligning to TRBD1. The CDR3 length is 15 residues. The junction had 9 bases not matched to a gene; V was cut back by 5 bases and J by 8 bases. In germline, CDR1 is ENHRY, CDR2 SYGVKD. In DNA, the CDR3 is TGTGCCATCAGTAAGACAGGGACGCCGGATTCACCCCTCCACTTT. Translating gives CAISKTGTPDSPLHF.

V gene TRBV7-2 combines with J gene TRBJ2-3, with TRBD1 matching 8 bases. Germline trimming cut 5 bases from V and 2 bases from J; bases unmatched to any gene: 3. Per the germline V gene, CDR1 is SGHTA and CDR2 is FQGNSA. The CDR3 consists of 14 residues. CDR3 residues: CASSHRGVTDTQYF. In DNA, the CDR3 is TGTGCCAGCAGCCACAGGGGGGTCACAGATACGCAGTATTTT.

This clone has a count of ten or more. The chain recombines TRBV28 with TRBJ2-7; 9 nucleotides align to TRBD1. Trimming cost V 4 bases and J 3 bases; bases outside gene matches: 4. This CDR3 region has 14 residues. Germline loops: CDR1 MDHEN, CDR2 SYDVKM. CDR3 in DNA: TGTGCCAGCAGTTGGACAGGGGCCCACTACGAGCAGTACTTC. Protein: CASSWTGAHYEQYF.

The genes are TRBV10-3 and TRBJ2-3; TRBD2 is a possible D gene (7 bases). CDR3 size: 15 residues. V lost 10 bases, J lost 3 bases, and 20 bases lay in between. Germline V gene data show CDR1 as ENHRY and CDR2 as SYGVKD. CDR3 sequence reads: CARSSSGGGTDTQYF. CDR3 DNA: TGTGCCAGATCTAGTTCGGGGGGCGGAACAGATACGCAGTATTTT.

The chain is built from TRBV4-1 and TRBJ2-5; TRBD2 matches at 14 bases. CDR3 length: 18 amino acids. The ends lost 4 bases at V and 4 bases at J; junction bases unmatched: 11. Looked up from germline, CDR1 is MGHRA and CDR2 is YSYEKL. The CDR3 sequence: CASSRETSGGARRETQYF. The CDR3 DNA reads as TGCGCCAGCAGCCGAGAGACTAGCGGGGGGGCGCGGCGAGAGACCCAGTACTTC.

This rearrangement joins TRBV5-1 to TRBJ1-1; D is perhaps TRBD1 (5 bases). The V gene lost 4 bases and the J gene lost 6 bases, with 13 bases spanning the gap. CDR1 SGHRS and CDR2 YFSETQ come from the germline V gene. This CDR3 spans 13 amino acids. The CDR3 sequence is CASSLTESAEAFF. The CDR3 DNA follows: TGCGCCAGCAGCCTGACAGAGAGCGCTGAAGCTTTCTTT.

The V gene is TRBV19, the J gene TRBJ2-2; no firm D call. Looked up from germline, CDR1 is LNHDA and CDR2 is SQIVND (reference sequence). V was trimmed by 5 bases and J by 6 bases, leaving 13 bases between them. The CDR3 spans 14 residues. The DNA for the CDR3 is TGTGCCAGTAGTGGAAACGGGTTGGCCGGGGAGCTGTTTTTT. This sequence encodes CASSGNGLAGELFF.

The chain has TRBV7-2 and TRBJ2-4, with D perhaps TRBD2 (6 bases). Trimming stripped 1 base from V and 8 bases from J, with 12 bases between. CDR3 length equals 14 residues. The germline CDR1 and CDR2 sequences are SGHTA and FQGNSA. The CDR3 nucleotides read TGTGCCAGCAGCTTAGGGCGGTGGGGGGACATTCAGTACTTC. Protein sequence: CASSLGRWGDIQYF.

The chain recombines TRBV24-1 with TRBJ2-1; weak D call: TRBD2 (7 bases). CDR1 and CDR2 (germline): KGHDR, SFDVKD. The CDR3 covers 19 residues. V dropped 5 bases and J dropped 6 bases, with 28 bases sitting between them. CDR3 in amino acids: CATSGQKGGGNSLSNEQFF. CDR3 nucleotide sequence: TGTGCCACCAGTGGCCAAAAGGGAGGGGGGAATTCGTTGAGCAATGAGCAGTTCTTC.

This clone showed up just once. The chain links TRBV3-1 (or the pseudogene TRBV3-2) to TRBJ2-5, with 7 bases that match TRBD2. The germline V gene encodes CDR1 LGHDT and CDR2 YNNKEL (reference sequence). Trimming removed 2 bases from V and 5 bases from J; junction bases left unmatched: 8. The length of the CDR3 is 15 residues. The CDR3 DNA sequence: TGTGCCAGCAGCCAAACAGCGGGATTGGGGGAGACCCAGTACTTC. It encodes CASSQTAGLGETQYF.

The DNA of the CDR3 is TGTGCCAGCACCACTACGCAGGGGTACAATCAGCCCCAGCATTTT. Residues: CASTTTQGYNQPQHF. The chain recombines TRBV2 with TRBJ1-5; D is perhaps TRBD1 (6 bases). V lost 7 bases to trimming and J lost 3 bases, with 16 bases between them. This CDR3 contains 15 residues. Germline lookup yields CDR1 SNHLY and CDR2 FYNNEI. Full variable domain (remainder filled in from reference TRBV2 and TRBJ1-5): EPEVTQTPSHQVTQMGQEVILRCVPISNHLYFYWYRQILGQKVEFLVSFYNNEISEKSEIFDDQFSVERPDGSNFTLKIRSTKLEDSAMYFCASTTTQGYNQPQHFGDGTRLSIL.

The chain combines TRBV5-4 with TRBJ1-2; D may be TRBD1 (6 bases). In germline, CDR1 is SGHNT, CDR2 YYREEE (reference sequence). V was trimmed by 4 bases and J by 7 bases, leaving 14 bases between them. CDR3 size: 13 residues. Here the CDR3 DNA reads TGTGCCAGCAGCCCACAGGGTCTGGGTGGCTACACCTTC. Protein: CASSPQGLGGYTF.

The chain uses TRBV2 and TRBJ1-1; D is possibly TRBD1 (6 bases). This CDR3 region has 14 residues. Germline V gene lookup returns CDR1 SNHLY and CDR2 FYNNEI. The V end was cut by 6 bases, the J end by 4 bases, with 15 bases between. The CDR3 nucleotides are TGTGCCAGCAGCCTGGACGGGGGGCGCACTGAAGCTTTCTTT. Its translation is CASSLDGGRTEAFF.